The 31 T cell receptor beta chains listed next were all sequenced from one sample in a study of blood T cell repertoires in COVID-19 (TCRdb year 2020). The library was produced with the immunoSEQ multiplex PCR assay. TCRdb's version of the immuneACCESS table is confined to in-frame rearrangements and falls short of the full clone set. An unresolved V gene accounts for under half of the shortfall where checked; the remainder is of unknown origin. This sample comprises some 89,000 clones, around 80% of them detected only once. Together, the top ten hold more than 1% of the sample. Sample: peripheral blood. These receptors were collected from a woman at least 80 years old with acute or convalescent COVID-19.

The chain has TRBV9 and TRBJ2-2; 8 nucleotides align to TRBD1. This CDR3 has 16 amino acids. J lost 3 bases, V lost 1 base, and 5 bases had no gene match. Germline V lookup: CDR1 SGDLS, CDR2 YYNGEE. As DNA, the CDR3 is TGTGCCAGCAGCGTATGGGGACAGGCGGACACCGGGGAGCTGTTTTTT. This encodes CASSVWGQADTGELFF.

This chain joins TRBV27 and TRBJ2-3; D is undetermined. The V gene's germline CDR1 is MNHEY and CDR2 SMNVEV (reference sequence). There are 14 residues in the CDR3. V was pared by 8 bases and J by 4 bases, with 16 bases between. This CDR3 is CASQDTHASDTQYF. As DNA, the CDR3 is TGTGCCAGCCAAGACACCCATGCTTCAGATACGCAGTATTTT.

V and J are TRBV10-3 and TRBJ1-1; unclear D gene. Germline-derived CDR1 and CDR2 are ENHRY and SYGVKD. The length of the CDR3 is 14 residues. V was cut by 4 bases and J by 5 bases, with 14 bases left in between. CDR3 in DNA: TGTGCCATCAGTGGGCCCCTAGGAGGGACTGAAGCTTTCTTT. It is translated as CAISGPLGGTEAFF.

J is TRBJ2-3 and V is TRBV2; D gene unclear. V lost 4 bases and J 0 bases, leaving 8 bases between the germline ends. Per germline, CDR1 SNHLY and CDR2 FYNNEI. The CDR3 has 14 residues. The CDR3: CASSVRPSTDTQYF. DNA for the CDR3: TGTGCCAGCAGTGTGCGGCCCAGCACAGATACGCAGTATTTT.

The CDR3 protein is CASSSGSDTDTQYF. CDR3 DNA: TGTGCCAGCAGTTCTGGGAGTGACACAGATACGCAGTATTTT. This sequence joins TRBV6-5 and TRBJ2-3, with a tentative D call TRBD2 (5 bases). Germline lookup yields CDR1 MNHEY and CDR2 SVGAGI. V dropped 4 bases and J dropped 2 bases, with 10 bases sitting between them. CDR3 length equals 14 residues.

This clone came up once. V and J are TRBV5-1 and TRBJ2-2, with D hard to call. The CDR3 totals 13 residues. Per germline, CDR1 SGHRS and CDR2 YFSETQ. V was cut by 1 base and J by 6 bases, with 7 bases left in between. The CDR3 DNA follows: TGCGCCAGCAGCTTGCGTGAGCCCGGGGAGCTGTTTTTT. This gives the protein CASSLREPGELFF.

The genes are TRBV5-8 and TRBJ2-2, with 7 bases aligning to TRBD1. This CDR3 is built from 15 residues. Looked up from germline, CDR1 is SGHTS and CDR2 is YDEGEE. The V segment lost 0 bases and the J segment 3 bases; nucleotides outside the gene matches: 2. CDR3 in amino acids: CASSLAGGYTGELFF. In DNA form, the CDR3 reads TGTGCCAGCAGCTTGGCAGGGGGTTACACCGGGGAGCTGTTTTTT.

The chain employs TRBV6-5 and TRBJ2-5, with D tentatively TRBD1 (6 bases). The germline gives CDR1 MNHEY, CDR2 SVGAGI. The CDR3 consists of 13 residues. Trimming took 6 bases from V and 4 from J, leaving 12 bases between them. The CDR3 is CASRVDRLETQYF. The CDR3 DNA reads TGTGCCAGCAGGGTCGACAGGCTAGAGACCCAGTACTTC.

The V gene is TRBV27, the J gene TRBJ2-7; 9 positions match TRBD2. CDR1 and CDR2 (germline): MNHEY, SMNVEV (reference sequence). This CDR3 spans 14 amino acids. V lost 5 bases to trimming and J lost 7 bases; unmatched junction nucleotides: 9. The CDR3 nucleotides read TGTGCCAGCAGTCAGGGACTAGCATCCAGGGAGCAGTACTTC. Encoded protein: CASSQGLASREQYF.

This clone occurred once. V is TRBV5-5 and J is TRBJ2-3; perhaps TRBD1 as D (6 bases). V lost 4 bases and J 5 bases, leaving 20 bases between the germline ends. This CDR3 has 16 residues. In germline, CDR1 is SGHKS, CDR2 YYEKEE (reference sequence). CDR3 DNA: TGTGCCAGCAGCATCACTCGCAGGGGCCGTGGAGATACGCAGTATTTT. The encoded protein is CASSITRRGRGDTQYF.

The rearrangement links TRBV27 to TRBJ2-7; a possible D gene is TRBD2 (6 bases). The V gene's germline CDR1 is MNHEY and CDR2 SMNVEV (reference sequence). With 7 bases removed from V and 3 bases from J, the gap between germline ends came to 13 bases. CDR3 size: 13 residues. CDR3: CASKRGGVYEQYF. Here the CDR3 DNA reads TGTGCCAGCAAGCGCGGAGGGGTCTACGAGCAGTACTTC.

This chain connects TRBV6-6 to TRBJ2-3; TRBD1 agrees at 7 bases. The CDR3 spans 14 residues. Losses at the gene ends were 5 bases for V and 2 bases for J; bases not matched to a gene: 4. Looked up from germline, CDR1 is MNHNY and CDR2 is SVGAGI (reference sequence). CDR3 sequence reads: CASSHGQVTDTQYF. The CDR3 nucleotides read TGTGCCAGCAGTCACGGACAGGTCACAGATACGCAGTATTTT.

The CDR3 sequence: CATRNGAQKGELFF. The CDR3 nucleotides read TGTGCCACCCGAAATGGGGCACAGAAAGGGGAGCTGTTTTTT. The chain links TRBV15 to TRBJ2-2; weak D call: TRBD1 (5 bases). The CDR3 is made up of 14 amino acids. Germline assignment: CDR1 LNHNV and CDR2 YYDKDF (reference sequence). V was cut by 8 bases and J by 8 bases, with 18 bases left in between.

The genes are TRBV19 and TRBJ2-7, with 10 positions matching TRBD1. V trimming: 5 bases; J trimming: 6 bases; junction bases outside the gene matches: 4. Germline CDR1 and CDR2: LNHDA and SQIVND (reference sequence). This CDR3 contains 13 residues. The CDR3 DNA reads TGTGCCAGTAGTCCGACAGGGGGCAGCGAGCAGTACTTC. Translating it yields CASSPTGGSEQYF.

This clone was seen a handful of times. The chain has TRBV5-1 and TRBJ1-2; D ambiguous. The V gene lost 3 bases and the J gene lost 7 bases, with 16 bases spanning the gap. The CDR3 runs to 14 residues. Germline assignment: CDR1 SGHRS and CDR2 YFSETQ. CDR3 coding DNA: TGCGCCAGCAGCTCCCCCCTTTCTCCTATTGGCTACACCTTC. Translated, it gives CASSSPLSPIGYTF. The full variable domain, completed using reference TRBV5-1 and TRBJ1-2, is KAGVTQTPRYLIKTRGQQVTLSCSPISGHRSVSWYQQTPGQGLQFLFEYFSETQRNKGNFPGRFSGRQFSNSRSEMNVSTLELGDSALYLCASSSPLSPIGYTFGSGTRLTVV.

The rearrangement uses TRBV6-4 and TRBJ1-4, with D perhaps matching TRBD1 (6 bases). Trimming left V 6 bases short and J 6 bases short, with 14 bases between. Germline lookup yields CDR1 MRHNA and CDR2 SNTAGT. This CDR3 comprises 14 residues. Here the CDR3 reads CASRGVQGDEKLFF. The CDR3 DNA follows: TGTGCCAGCAGAGGGGTACAGGGTGATGAAAAACTGTTTTTT.

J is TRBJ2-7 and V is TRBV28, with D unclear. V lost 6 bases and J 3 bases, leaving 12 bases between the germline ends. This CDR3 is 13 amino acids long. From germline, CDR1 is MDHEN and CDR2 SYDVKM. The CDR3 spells CASSPEPRYEQYF. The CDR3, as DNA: TGTGCCAGCAGCCCCGAGCCTCGCTACGAGCAGTACTTC.

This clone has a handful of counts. Written as DNA, the CDR3 is TGTGCCAGCAGCAAAGATGGTCTGGAGAGCGGAGAGGACAATGAGCAGTTCTTC. This gives the protein CASSKDGLESGEDNEQFF. The chain carries TRBV21-1 and TRBJ2-1; TRBD2 is the table's D call, not checked against the DNA. TRBV21-1 is a recognized pseudogene. This CDR3 has 18 residues.

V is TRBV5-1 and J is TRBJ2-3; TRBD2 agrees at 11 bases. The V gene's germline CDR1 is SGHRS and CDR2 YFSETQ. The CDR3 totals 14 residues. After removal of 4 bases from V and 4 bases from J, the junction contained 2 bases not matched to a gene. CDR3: CASSTGLAADTQYF. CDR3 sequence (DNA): TGCGCCAGCAGCACGGGACTAGCGGCAGATACGCAGTATTTT.

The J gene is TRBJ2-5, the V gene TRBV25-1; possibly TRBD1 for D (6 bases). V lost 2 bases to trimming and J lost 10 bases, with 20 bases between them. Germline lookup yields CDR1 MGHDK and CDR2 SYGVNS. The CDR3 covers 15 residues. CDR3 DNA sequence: TGTGCCAGCAGTGAAGTCGGGACGGACCCAGGGGTCCAGTACTTC. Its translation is CASSEVGTDPGVQYF.

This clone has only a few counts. The chain's CDR3 is CASSGQGEQPQHF. The CDR3 DNA reads as TGTGCCAGCTCCGGACAGGGCGAGCAGCCCCAGCATTTT. The V gene is TRBV6-5, the J gene TRBJ1-5; 8 bases match TRBD1. V lost 8 bases and J lost 7; bases outside the gene matches: 7. The CDR3 contains 13 residues. CDR1 and CDR2 (germline): MNHEY, SVGAGI.

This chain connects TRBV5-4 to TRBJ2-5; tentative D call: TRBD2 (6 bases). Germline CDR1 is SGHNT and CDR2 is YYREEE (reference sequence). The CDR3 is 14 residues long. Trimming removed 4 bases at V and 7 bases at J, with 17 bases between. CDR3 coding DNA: TGTGCCAGCAGCCCGGAGGGTTCGGCCCCGACCCAGTACTTC. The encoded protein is CASSPEGSAPTQYF.

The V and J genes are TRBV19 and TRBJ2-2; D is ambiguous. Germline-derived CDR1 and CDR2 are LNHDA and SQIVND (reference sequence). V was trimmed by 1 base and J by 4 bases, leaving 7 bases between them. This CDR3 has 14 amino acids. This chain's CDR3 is CASSIVLGTGELFF. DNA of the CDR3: TGTGCCAGTAGTATAGTCCTAGGCACCGGGGAGCTGTTTTTT.

Written as DNA, the CDR3 is TGTGCCAGCAGCCAGGGGACAGCGTATAATTCACCCCTCCACTTT. It encodes CASSQGTAYNSPLHF. The V and J genes are TRBV3-1 (or the pseudogene TRBV3-2) and TRBJ1-6; 7 nucleotides align to TRBD1. Trimming removed 3 bases from V and 4 bases from J; junction bases left unmatched: 3. This CDR3 has 15 amino acids. Germline values: CDR1 LGHDT, CDR2 YNNKEL (reference sequence).

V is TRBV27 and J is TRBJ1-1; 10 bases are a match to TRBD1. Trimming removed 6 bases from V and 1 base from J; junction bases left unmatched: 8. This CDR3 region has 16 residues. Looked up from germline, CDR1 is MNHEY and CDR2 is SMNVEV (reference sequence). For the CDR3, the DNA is TGTGCCAGCAGAGCAGACAGGGGGCTGACGAACACTGAAGCTTTCTTT. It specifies CASRADRGLTNTEAFF.

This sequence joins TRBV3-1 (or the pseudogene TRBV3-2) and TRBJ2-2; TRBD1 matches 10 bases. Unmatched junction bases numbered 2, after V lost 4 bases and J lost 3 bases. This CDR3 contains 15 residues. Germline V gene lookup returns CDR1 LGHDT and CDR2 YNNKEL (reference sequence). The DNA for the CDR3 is TGTGCCAGCAGCCCCGGGACAGGGGACACCGGGGAGCTGTTTTTT. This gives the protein CASSPGTGDTGELFF.

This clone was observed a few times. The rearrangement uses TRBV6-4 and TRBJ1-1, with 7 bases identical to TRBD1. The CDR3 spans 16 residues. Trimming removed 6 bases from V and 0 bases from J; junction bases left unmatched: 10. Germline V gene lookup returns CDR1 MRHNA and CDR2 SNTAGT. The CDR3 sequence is CASSPWTGSLNTEAFF. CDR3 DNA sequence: TGTGCCAGCAGCCCCTGGACAGGCAGCTTGAACACTGAAGCTTTCTTT.

CDR3 coding DNA: TGTGCCAGCAGTGAATACTTTGGCTACACCTTC. Translated: CASSEYFGYTF. The chain recombines TRBV6-1 with TRBJ1-2; D gene uncertain. The ends were cut back, 2 bases at V and 7 bases at J, with 5 bases in the middle. The CDR3 consists of 11 residues. Germline V gene data show CDR1 as MNHNS and CDR2 as SASEGT.

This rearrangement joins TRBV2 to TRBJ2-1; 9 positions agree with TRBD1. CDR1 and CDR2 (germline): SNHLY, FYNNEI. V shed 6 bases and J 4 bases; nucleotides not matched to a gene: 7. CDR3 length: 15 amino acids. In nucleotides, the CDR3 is TGTGCCAGCAGGAGGCCGGGACAGGGATACAATGAGCAGTTCTTC. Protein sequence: CASRRPGQGYNEQFF.

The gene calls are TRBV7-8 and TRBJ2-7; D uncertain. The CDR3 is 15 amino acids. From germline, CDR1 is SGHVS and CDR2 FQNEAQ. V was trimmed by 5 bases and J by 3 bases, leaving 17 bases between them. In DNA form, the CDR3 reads TGTGCCAGCAGCACCAGATTAGCATCAAGCTACGAGCAGTACTTC. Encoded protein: CASSTRLASSYEQYF.

The CDR3 DNA follows: TGTGCCAGTAGCCGACAGGGGGTTGGCGAGCAGTACTTC. Residues: CASSRQGVGEQYF. This chain connects TRBV19 to TRBJ2-7; 9 bases are a match to TRBD1. The CDR3 is 13 amino acids. J gave up 6 bases and V 6 bases, and 6 bases lay outside the gene matches. The germline V gene has CDR1 LNHDA and CDR2 SQIVND (reference sequence).